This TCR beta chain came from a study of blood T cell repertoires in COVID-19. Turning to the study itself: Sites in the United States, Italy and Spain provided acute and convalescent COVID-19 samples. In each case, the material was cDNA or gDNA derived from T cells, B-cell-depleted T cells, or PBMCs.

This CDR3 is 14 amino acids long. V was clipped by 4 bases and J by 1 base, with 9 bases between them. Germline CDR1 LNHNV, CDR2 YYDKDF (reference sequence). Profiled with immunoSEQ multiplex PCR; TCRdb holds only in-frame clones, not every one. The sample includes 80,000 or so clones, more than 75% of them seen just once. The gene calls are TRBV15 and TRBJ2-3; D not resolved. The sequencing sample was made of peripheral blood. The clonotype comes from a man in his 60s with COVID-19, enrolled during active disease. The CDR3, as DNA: TGTGCCACCAGCAAACAAATGGGCACAGATACGCAGTATTTT. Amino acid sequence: CATSKQMGTDTQYF.